Each of the 4 T cell receptor beta chains below was sequenced from the same sample in a study of beta chain features in type 1 diabetes. These receptors lack a known antigen. All of the isolated RNA was reverse transcribed, so expressed TCRB transcripts were sequenced. Data came from immunoSEQ multiplex PCR; TCRdb stores just in-frame clones and leaves some out. Of about 47,000 clones in the sample, about 48% were seen once. Regarding the study as a whole: The study found moderately but significantly shorter TCRB CDR3s in all four CD4+ subsets of Type 1 diabetes patients.

Sample: stem cell memory CD4+ T cells from blood. Every receptor here comes from a man aged 30-40 years with type 1 diabetes.

This clone turned up a few times. In DNA form, the CDR3 reads TGTGCCAGCAGCCCCCCTCGGGGACAGGGTGTAAATGAGCAGTTCTTC. It is translated as CASSPPRGQGVNEQFF. This rearrangement joins TRBV2 to TRBJ2-1, with 9 bases fitting TRBD1. There are 16 residues in the CDR3. Per germline, CDR1 SNHLY and CDR2 FYNNEI. V shed 6 bases and J 7 bases; nucleotides not matched to a gene: 13.

The chain uses TRBV5-1 and TRBJ2-1; D is possibly TRBD2 (5 bases). Germline-derived CDR1 and CDR2 are SGHRS and YFSETQ. The germline V and J ends were trimmed by 0 bases and 0 bases, with 7 bases remaining between them. The CDR3 is made up of 15 amino acids. CDR3 DNA sequence: TGCGCCAGCAGCTTGGAAGGGAGCTCCTACAATGAGCAGTTCTTC. Protein: CASSLEGSSYNEQFF.

The chain links TRBV5-1 to TRBJ2-7; TRBD1 might be the D (7 bases). Between the trimmed V and J ends, which lost 0 bases and 5 bases, there was a span of 9 bases. The CDR3 length is 13 residues. Germline values: CDR1 SGHRS, CDR2 YFSETQ. CDR3: CASSLGRGDEQYF. The DNA for the CDR3 is TGCGCCAGCAGCTTGGGCAGGGGGGACGAGCAGTACTTC.

The chain has TRBV6-5 and TRBJ2-7, with D possibly TRBD2 on 7 matching bases. CDR3 length: 16 residues. In germline, CDR1 is MNHEY, CDR2 SVGAGI. V was clipped by 3 bases and J by 4 bases, with 19 bases between them. In DNA form, the CDR3 reads TGTGCCAGCAGTTATCAGGGCGGGGGCCAACCGTACGAGCAGTACTTC. Amino acids: CASSYQGGGQPYEQYF.